The clone carrying this T cell receptor beta chain occurred many times. The entry originates in a study of T cells in Graves' hyperthyroidism and ophthalmopathy. Germline lookup yields CDR1 SNHLY and CDR2 FYNNEI. The CDR3 is made up of 14 amino acids. V lost 3 bases to trimming and J lost 6 bases, with 12 bases between them. Amplified regions were TCR beta CDR3 sequences from RNA transcripts. Researchers ran a first-round RT-PCR on the TCR CDR3 using the HTBI primer set. TCRdb re-analysed the multiplex PCR reads in MiXCR, keeping a single row per CDR3 protein. The sample consists of fewer than 350,000 distinct CDR3 sequences, 18% of them appearing once.

The sample consisted of blood. This sequence was found in a woman in her forties or fifties with Graves' hyperthyroidism. This chain connects TRBV2 to TRBJ1-5, with D unresolved. CDR3 in amino acids: CASSDGREIQPQHF. CDR3 DNA: TGTGCCAGCAGTGACGGCCGGGAAATTCAGCCCCAGCATTTT.